The 29 T cell receptor beta chains given below trace back to one sample, sequenced in a study of blood T cell repertoires in COVID-19. Some clones are missing from TCRdb's copy, which holds only in-frame ones; the method was immunoSEQ multiplex PCR. This sample has about 250,000 clones, with about four fifths found just once. The specimen sequenced was peripheral blood. All receptors derive from a man older than 75 with acute or convalescent COVID-19.

CDR3 amino acids: CATSDQDRFSQGDTQYF. As DNA, the CDR3 is TGTGCCACCAGTGATCAGGACAGGTTTAGTCAGGGAGATACGCAGTATTTT. The rearrangement uses TRBV24-1 and TRBJ2-3, with 7 bases that match TRBD1. Losses at the gene ends were 3 bases for V and 5 bases for J; bases not matched to a gene: 13. The germline V gene has CDR1 KGHDR and CDR2 SFDVKD. The CDR3 contains 17 residues.

The chain joins TRBV6-5 to TRBJ1-4, with 9 bases lining up with TRBD1. Germline V gene lookup returns CDR1 MNHEY and CDR2 SVGAGI. V lost 6 bases to trimming and J lost 0 bases; unmatched junction nucleotides: 2. The CDR3 covers 15 residues. The CDR3 region has the DNA TGTGCCAGCAGCGGGACAGGGTCAACTAATGAAAAACTGTTTTTT. The encoded protein is CASSGTGSTNEKLFF.

This clone was detected only a few times. J is TRBJ1-1 and V is TRBV2; 8 bases fit TRBD1. Germline V lookup: CDR1 SNHLY, CDR2 FYNNEI. Unmatched junction bases numbered 8, after V lost 6 bases and J lost 2 bases. The CDR3 totals 15 residues. The CDR3 coding sequence is TGTGCCAGCAGCTTACACAGGGGGGGAAACACTGAAGCTTTCTTT. The encoded protein is CASSLHRGGNTEAFF.

This chain joins TRBV24-1 and TRBJ2-7; 7 bases line up with TRBD2. CDR3 length: 13 residues. CDR1 is KGHDR and CDR2 is SFDVKD in the germline V gene. Germline trimming cut 8 bases from V and 0 bases from J; bases unmatched to any gene: 3. Here the CDR3 DNA reads TGTGCCACCACGGGGGGTAGCTCCTACGAGCAGTACTTC. Its protein product is CATTGGSSYEQYF.

The chain links TRBV18 to TRBJ2-7; 10 positions agree with TRBD1. CDR1 is KGHSH and CDR2 is LQKENI in the germline V gene. The CDR3 sequence is 17 residues long. J lost 7 bases, V lost 0 bases, and 12 bases had no gene match. The CDR3 reads CASSPPTGQGPPREQYF. The CDR3 DNA reads as TGTGCCAGCTCACCACCGACGGGACAGGGGCCCCCGAGGGAGCAGTACTTC.

The chain employs TRBV24-1 and TRBJ1-5, with 8 bases lining up with TRBD1. Germline CDR1 reads KGHDR; CDR2 reads SFDVKD. V lost 3 bases, J lost 7 bases, and 10 bases stayed unmatched. The CDR3 has 16 amino acids. The CDR3 loop reads CATSDSRDRPRQPQHF. As DNA, the CDR3 is TGTGCCACCAGTGATAGTCGGGACAGGCCTAGGCAGCCCCAGCATTTT.

J is TRBJ2-7 and V is TRBV3-1 (or the pseudogene TRBV3-2); TRBD2 matches at 7 bases. V shed 3 bases, J shed 2 bases, and the junction held 10 bases outside the gene matches. Germline V lookup: CDR1 LGHDT, CDR2 YNNKEL (reference sequence). The CDR3 has 16 amino acids. Here the CDR3 DNA reads TGTGCCAGCAGCCAGCTCCGGTGGGCGGGGGCCTACGAGCAGTACTTC. This gives the protein CASSQLRWAGAYEQYF.

The rearrangement links TRBV24-1 to TRBJ2-7; perhaps TRBD2 as D (5 bases). CDR1 is KGHDR and CDR2 is SFDVKD in the germline V gene. Trimming left V 3 bases short and J 7 bases short, with 21 bases between. The CDR3 spans 16 residues. The CDR3 nucleotides read TGTGCCACCAGTGATCCAAGGGCTGGGCGGGTAGAAGAGCAGTACTTC. Encoded protein: CATSDPRAGRVEEQYF.

The chain joins TRBV19 to TRBJ1-5, with TRBD1 matching over 9 bases. Germline lookup yields CDR1 LNHDA and CDR2 SQIVND (reference sequence). The V and J ends lost 6 bases and 1 base, in that order; junction bases with no gene match: 7. The CDR3 sequence is 16 residues long. CDR3 amino acids: CASRKQGAVSNQPQHF. For the CDR3, the DNA is TGTGCCAGTAGAAAACAGGGGGCGGTCAGCAATCAGCCCCAGCATTTT.

The rearrangement joins TRBV6-5 to TRBJ1-3; weak D call: TRBD1 (6 bases). The CDR3 is 15 amino acids. Germline CDR1 MNHEY, CDR2 SVGAGI. The V and J ends lost 8 bases and 0 bases respectively, with 14 bases between them. The CDR3 region is CASRDRPFSGNTIYF. CDR3 nucleotides: TGTGCCAGCCGAGACAGGCCCTTCTCTGGAAACACCATATATTTT.

This sequence joins TRBV6-1 and TRBJ1-2, with D unclear. CDR1 and CDR2 from the germline V gene are MNHNS and SASEGT. This CDR3 region has 13 residues. V lost 3 bases and J 4 bases, leaving 9 bases between the germline ends. In nucleotides, the CDR3 is TGTGCCAGCAGTGAGTACAGCCGCTATGGCTACACCTTC. Protein sequence: CASSEYSRYGYTF.

This clone was counted once. The chain couples TRBV10-3 to TRBJ1-5; no clear D gene. The CDR3 has 16 residues. V gave up 2 bases and J gave up 1 base, with 12 bases separating them. Germline CDR1 reads ENHRY; CDR2 reads SYGVKD. CDR3 bases: TGTGCCATCAGTGAGGGCCGCCGCGGAAGCAATCAGCCCCAGCATTTT. Amino acid sequence: CAISEGRRGSNQPQHF.

The chain links TRBV18 to TRBJ1-2; 7 bases fit TRBD1. V trimming: 6 bases; J trimming: 1 base; junction bases outside the gene matches: 8. This CDR3 contains 15 residues. Looked up from germline, CDR1 is KGHSH and CDR2 is LQKENI. Here the CDR3 DNA reads TGTGCCAGCTCCCTGGGGACAGTTCTTAACTATGGCTACACCTTC. It codes for CASSLGTVLNYGYTF.

The chain uses TRBV5-5 and TRBJ1-1; D uncertain. Germline CDR1 is SGHKS and CDR2 is YYEKEE (reference sequence). This CDR3 is built from 15 residues. V was trimmed by 3 bases and J by 2 bases, leaving 14 bases between them. The CDR3 sequence: CASSWSQAINTEAFF. For the CDR3, the DNA is TGTGCCAGCAGCTGGTCCCAGGCAATTAACACTGAAGCTTTCTTT.

This clone was counted a single time. The genes are TRBV9 and TRBJ2-2; 7 bases map to TRBD2. The CDR3 length is 16 residues. Germline loops: CDR1 SGDLS, CDR2 YYNGEE. Losses at the gene ends were 0 bases for V and 4 bases for J; bases not matched to a gene: 6. CDR3 region: CASSVGGGRGTGELFF. The CDR3 DNA reads as TGTGCCAGCAGCGTAGGGGGCGGGAGAGGCACCGGGGAGCTGTTTTTT.

The rearrangement joins TRBV7-8 to TRBJ2-7; 8 bases are shared with TRBD1. Per the germline V gene, CDR1 is SGHVS and CDR2 is FQNEAQ. V trimming: 3 bases; J trimming: 6 bases; junction bases outside the gene matches: 10. The CDR3 contains 15 residues. For the CDR3, the DNA is TGTGCCAGCAGCTTCTCCGGCCAGGGGGCAGGCGAGCAGTACTTC. It encodes CASSFSGQGAGEQYF.

CDR3 coding DNA: TGTGCCAGCAGTCTAGACCCGGCAGGGAACAATTCACCCCTCCACTTT. It yields the protein CASSLDPAGNNSPLHF. This chain links TRBV27 with TRBJ1-6; a possible D gene is TRBD1 (5 bases). With 5 bases removed from V and 7 bases from J, the gap between germline ends came to 18 bases. Germline CDR1 reads MNHEY; CDR2 reads SMNVEV (reference sequence). The CDR3 extends over 16 amino acids.

The sample holds one count of this clone. The chain carries TRBV5-5 and TRBJ1-2; D remains ambiguous. The CDR3 is 14 residues long. Germline loops: CDR1 SGHKS, CDR2 YYEKEE (reference sequence). V gave up 0 bases and J gave up 4 bases, with 10 bases separating them. The CDR3 DNA follows: TGTGCCAGCAGCTTGGCGGGAGGGCCCTATGGCTACACCTTC. Amino acids: CASSLAGGPYGYTF.

This clone was seen once. The V call is TRBV14, the J call TRBJ2-1; TRBD2 matches at 8 bases. Trimming cost V 5 bases and J 4 bases; bases outside gene matches: 4. This CDR3 has 14 amino acids. Germline values: CDR1 SGHDN, CDR2 FVKESK. CDR3 loop: CASSATGGYNEQFF. For the CDR3, the DNA is TGTGCCAGCAGCGCGACGGGGGGGTACAATGAGCAGTTCTTC.

CDR3 sequence (DNA): TGTGCCAGCTCTTATGGGACAGGGGGCAACTATGGCTACACCTTC. As protein: CASSYGTGGNYGYTF. This rearrangement joins TRBV3-1 (or the pseudogene TRBV3-2) to TRBJ1-2; 12 bases map to TRBD1. This CDR3 comprises 15 residues. Germline V gene sequence: CDR1 LGHDT, CDR2 YNNKEL (reference sequence). V shed 8 bases and J 2 bases; nucleotides not matched to a gene: 6.

V is TRBV10-3 and J is TRBJ1-3; D remains ambiguous. The CDR3 is made up of 15 amino acids. V was pared by 3 bases and J by 2 bases, with 11 bases between. Germline loops: CDR1 ENHRY, CDR2 SYGVKD. The CDR3 loop is CAISDSHSTGNTIYF. The CDR3 DNA sequence: TGTGCCATCAGTGACTCTCACAGCACTGGAAACACCATATATTTT.

This clone has more than one count but fewer than ten. The chain joins TRBV5-4 to TRBJ1-3; 8 bases match TRBD1. Germline V gene lookup returns CDR1 SGHNT and CDR2 YYREEE (reference sequence). This CDR3 comprises 17 residues. The V and J ends lost 3 bases and 0 bases, in that order; junction bases with no gene match: 8. CDR3 in amino acids: CASSWGDRLSSGNTIYF. In nucleotides, the CDR3 is TGTGCCAGCAGCTGGGGGGACAGGCTGAGCTCTGGAAACACCATATATTTT. Full variable domain (rest looked up from reference TRBV5-4 and TRBJ1-3): ETGVTQSPTHLIKTRGQQVTLRCSSQSGHNTVSWYQQALGQGPQFIFQYYREEENGRGNFPPRFSGLQFPNYSSELNVNALELDDSALYLCASSWGDRLSSGNTIYFGEGSWLTVV.

This chain uses TRBV15 with TRBJ2-7; D not certain. V lost 6 bases, J lost 6 bases, and 12 bases lay in between. The CDR3 length is 12 residues. Germline V gene lookup returns CDR1 LNHNV and CDR2 YYDKDF (reference sequence). This CDR3 is CATRADRSEQYF. Here the CDR3 DNA reads TGTGCCACCAGGGCAGATCGGAGCGAGCAGTACTTC.

This clone was observed a handful of times. This chain connects TRBV5-1 to TRBJ1-2; the D is unclear. CDR1 and CDR2 (germline): SGHRS, YFSETQ. CDR3 length: 14 residues. V shed 4 bases and J shed 0 bases, with 10 bases lying between them. The CDR3 region is CASSPGFSNYGYTF. The CDR3 region has the DNA TGCGCCAGCAGCCCGGGGTTTTCTAACTATGGCTACACCTTC.

This rearrangement joins TRBV5-1 to TRBJ1-3, with a tentative D call TRBD1 (6 bases). CDR1 SGHRS and CDR2 YFSETQ come from the germline V gene. V gave up 3 bases and J gave up 7 bases, with 17 bases separating them. The CDR3 has 15 amino acids. This CDR3 is CASSSTPSGANTIYF. The CDR3 DNA is TGCGCCAGCAGCTCAACGCCGTCAGGGGCGAACACCATATATTTT.

The chain employs TRBV7-2 and TRBJ2-3; a weak D match, TRBD2 (5 bases). The germline gives CDR1 SGHTA, CDR2 FQGNSA. This CDR3 region has 16 residues. Between the trimmed V and J ends, which lost 6 bases and 4 bases, there was a span of 20 bases. The DNA of the CDR3 is TGTGCCAGCAGTCCAGGTCTACCAGGAGGCCCAGATACGCAGTATTTT. Its translation: CASSPGLPGGPDTQYF.

V usage is TRBV6-5 and J usage is TRBJ1-1, with D unresolved. Trimming removed 5 bases from V and 0 bases from J, with 4 bases in between. Germline CDR1 reads MNHEY; CDR2 reads SVGAGI. The CDR3 is 12 residues long. The CDR3 bases are TGTGCCAGCAGTCTTGTGAACACTGAAGCTTTCTTT. It specifies CASSLVNTEAFF.

The J gene is TRBJ2-7, the V gene TRBV5-4; the match to TRBD2 covers 13 bases. J lost 2 bases, V lost 4 bases, and 3 bases had no gene match. The CDR3 extends over 15 amino acids. The V gene's germline CDR1 is SGHNT and CDR2 YYREEE (reference sequence). In nucleotides, the CDR3 is TGTGCCAGCAGCCAACTAGCGGGGGGGCCCTACGAGCAGTACTTC. This codes for CASSQLAGGPYEQYF.

The rearrangement uses TRBV3-1 (or the pseudogene TRBV3-2) and TRBJ2-4; TRBD1 matches 9 bases. The CDR3 loop spans 17 amino acids. The germline V gene has CDR1 LGHDT and CDR2 YNNKEL (reference sequence). Losses at the gene ends were 0 bases for V and 6 bases for J; bases not matched to a gene: 9. CDR3 sequence: CASSQEAPGQGRNIQYF. The CDR3 coding sequence is TGTGCCAGCAGCCAAGAGGCTCCAGGACAGGGGAGAAACATTCAGTACTTC.